The 15 T cell receptor beta chains below all came from one sample that was sequenced in a study of monozygotic twins with inflammatory bowel disease. From its re-call of the 5' RACE reads, TCRdb lists each CDR3 protein once, without DNA. The repertoire shows fewer than 550,000 distinct CDR3 sequences; the top ten hold approximately 2.3%. Sequencing was carried out using blood. These TCRs come from a human donor with ulcerative colitis or Crohn's disease, or a healthy co-twin of an affected twin (not recorded which).

The chain recombines TRBV28 with TRBJ2-3. CDR3 length equals 14 residues. CDR1 MDHEN and CDR2 SYDVKM come from the germline V gene. The CDR3 is CASSLRLATDTQYF.

The V call is TRBV20-1, the J call TRBJ1-5; TCRdb calls TRBD1, which cannot be checked without DNA. This CDR3 is 15 amino acids long. Germline loops: CDR1 DFQATT, CDR2 SNEGSKA (reference sequence). CDR3 in amino acids: CSARISGGAEQPQHF.

The rearrangement links TRBV5-6 to TRBJ2-6; TCRdb names TRBD1, which stays unverified in the absence of DNA. The CDR3 is 15 residues long. In germline, CDR1 is SGHDT, CDR2 YYEEEE. The CDR3 reads CASSGPGAGANVLTF.

The V gene is TRBV5-1, the J gene TRBJ2-5; the D call from TCRdb, TRBD1, cannot be confirmed without DNA. The germline V gene has CDR1 SGHRS and CDR2 YFSETQ. The CDR3 runs 14 residues. The CDR3 reads CASRVGQGRGTQYF.

The chain employs TRBV10-3 and TRBJ2-5; the D call of TRBD1 rests on TCRdb alone, since no DNA is present to check it. Germline assignment: CDR1 ENHRY and CDR2 SYGVKD. This CDR3 is 15 amino acids long. The CDR3 spells CAIRRSTDHGGTQYF.

This rearrangement joins TRBV20-1 to TRBJ1-3. Per the germline V gene, CDR1 is DFQATT and CDR2 is SNEGSKA (reference sequence). The CDR3 is 13 residues long. CDR3 protein: CSARDSSGNTIYF.

The chain employs TRBV15 and TRBJ2-7; as DNA is missing, the TRBD1 call by TCRdb cannot be tested. This CDR3 has 15 amino acids. Germline-derived CDR1 and CDR2 are LNHNV and YYDKDF (reference sequence). The CDR3 region is CATSRPGQGAKEQYF.

The chain joins TRBV5-1 to TRBJ2-3; the D call from TCRdb, TRBD1, cannot be confirmed without DNA. Germline V gene data show CDR1 as SGHRS and CDR2 as YFSETQ. The CDR3 extends over 16 amino acids. The chain's CDR3 is CASSLSPGQGSDTQYF.

CDR3 sequence: CASSQGNGLAGGQETQYF. J is TRBJ2-5 and V is TRBV3-1; TCRdb designates TRBD2, a call that cannot be tested without DNA. CDR1 and CDR2 (germline): LGHDT, YNNKEL (reference sequence). The CDR3 covers 18 residues.

The V gene is TRBV7-2, the J gene TRBJ2-5; the TCRdb call, TRBD2, lacks DNA for checking. Per the germline V gene, CDR1 is SGHTA and CDR2 is FQGNSA. This CDR3 comprises 16 residues. The CDR3 reads CASSFSGARSQETQYF.

The chain combines TRBV9 with TRBJ2-5; lacking DNA, the TRBD1 call made by TCRdb goes unchecked. The CDR3 contains 15 residues. Germline CDR1 SGDLS, CDR2 YYNGEE. This chain's CDR3 is CASSVGGGPQETQYF.

V gene TRBV5-1 combines with J gene TRBJ2-6; no DNA is available, so the TRBD1 call from TCRdb remains unchecked. The CDR3 length is 17 residues. The germline gives CDR1 SGHRS, CDR2 YFSETQ. The CDR3 here is CASSFGQRKSGANVLTF.

This chain joins TRBV5-4 and TRBJ2-2; there is no DNA to check the TCRdb D call of TRBD2. The CDR3 totals 17 residues. The germline CDR1 and CDR2 sequences are SGHNT and YYREEE (reference sequence). This CDR3 is CASSFGGSGVNTGELFF.

The CDR3 loop reads CASSPVGTGTGATGELFF. This chain uses TRBV18 with TRBJ2-2; without DNA, the TCRdb call of TRBD1 cannot be checked. Germline values: CDR1 KGHSH, CDR2 LQKENI. The CDR3 is 18 amino acids.

The genes are TRBV11-2 and TRBJ1-2; TCRdb indicates TRBD1, and absent DNA this call remains unverified. CDR1 and CDR2 from the germline V gene are SGHAT and FQNNGV. This CDR3 comprises 14 residues. CDR3 region: CASTPDSANYGYTF.